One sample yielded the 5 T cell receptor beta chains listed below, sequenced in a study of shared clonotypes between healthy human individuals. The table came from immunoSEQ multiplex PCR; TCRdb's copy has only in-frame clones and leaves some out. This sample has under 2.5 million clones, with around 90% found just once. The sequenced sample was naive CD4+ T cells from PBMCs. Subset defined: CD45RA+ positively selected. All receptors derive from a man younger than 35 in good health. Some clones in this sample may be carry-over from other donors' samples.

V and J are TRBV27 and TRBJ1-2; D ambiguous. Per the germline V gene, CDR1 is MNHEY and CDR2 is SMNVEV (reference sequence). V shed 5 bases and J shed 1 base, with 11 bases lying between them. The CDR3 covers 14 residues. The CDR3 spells CASSPRLFNYGYTF. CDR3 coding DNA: TGTGCCAGCAGTCCCCGACTGTTTAACTATGGCTACACCTTC.

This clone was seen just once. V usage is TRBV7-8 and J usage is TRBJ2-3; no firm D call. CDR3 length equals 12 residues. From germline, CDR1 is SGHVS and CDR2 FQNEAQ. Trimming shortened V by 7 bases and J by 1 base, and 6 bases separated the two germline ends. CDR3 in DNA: TGTGCCAGCAAGCAACGCACAGATACGCAGTATTTT. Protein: CASKQRTDTQYF.

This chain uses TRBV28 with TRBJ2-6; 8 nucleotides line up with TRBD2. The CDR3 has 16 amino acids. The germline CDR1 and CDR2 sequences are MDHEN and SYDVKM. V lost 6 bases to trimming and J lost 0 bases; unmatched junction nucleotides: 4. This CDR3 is CASRTGGGSGANVLTF. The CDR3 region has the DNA TGTGCCAGCAGGACGGGGGGGGGCTCTGGGGCCAACGTCCTGACTTTC.

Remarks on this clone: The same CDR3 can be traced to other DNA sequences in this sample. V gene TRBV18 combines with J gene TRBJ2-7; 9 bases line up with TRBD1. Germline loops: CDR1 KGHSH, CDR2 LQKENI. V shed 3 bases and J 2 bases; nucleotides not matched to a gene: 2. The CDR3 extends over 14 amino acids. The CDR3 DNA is TGTGCCAGCTCACCGGACAGGGGCACCTACGAGCAGTACTTC. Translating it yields CASSPDRGTYEQYF.

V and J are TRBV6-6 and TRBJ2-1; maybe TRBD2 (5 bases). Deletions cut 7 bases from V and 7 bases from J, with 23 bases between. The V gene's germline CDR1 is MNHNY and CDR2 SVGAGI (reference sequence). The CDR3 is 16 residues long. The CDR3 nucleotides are TGTGCCAGCACAGTCTACCCAGTAACGGGGTATAATGAGCAGTTCTTC. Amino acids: CASTVYPVTGYNEQFF.